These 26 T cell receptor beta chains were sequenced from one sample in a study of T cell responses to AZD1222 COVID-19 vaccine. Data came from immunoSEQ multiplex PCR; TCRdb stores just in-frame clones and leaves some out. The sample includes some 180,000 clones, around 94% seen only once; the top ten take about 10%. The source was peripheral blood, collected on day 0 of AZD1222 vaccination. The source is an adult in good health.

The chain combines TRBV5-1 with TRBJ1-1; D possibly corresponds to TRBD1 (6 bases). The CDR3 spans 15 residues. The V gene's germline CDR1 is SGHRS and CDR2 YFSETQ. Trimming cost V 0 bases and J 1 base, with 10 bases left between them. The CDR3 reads CASSLVGRGNTEAFF. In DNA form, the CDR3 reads TGCGCCAGCAGCTTGGTGGGCAGGGGGAACACTGAAGCTTTCTTT.

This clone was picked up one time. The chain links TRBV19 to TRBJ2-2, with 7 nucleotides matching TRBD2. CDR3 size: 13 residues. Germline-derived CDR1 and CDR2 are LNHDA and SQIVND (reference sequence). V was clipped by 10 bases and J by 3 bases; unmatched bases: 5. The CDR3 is CATPGGYTGELFF. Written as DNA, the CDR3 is TGTGCCACCCCCGGGGGGTACACCGGGGAGCTGTTTTTT.

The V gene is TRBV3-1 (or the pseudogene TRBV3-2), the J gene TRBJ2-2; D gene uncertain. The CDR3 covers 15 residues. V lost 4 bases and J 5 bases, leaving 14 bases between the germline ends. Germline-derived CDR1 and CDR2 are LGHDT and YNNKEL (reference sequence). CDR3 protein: CASSLTILGTGELFF. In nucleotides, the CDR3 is TGTGCCAGCAGCCTGACCATTCTAGGGACCGGGGAGCTGTTTTTT.

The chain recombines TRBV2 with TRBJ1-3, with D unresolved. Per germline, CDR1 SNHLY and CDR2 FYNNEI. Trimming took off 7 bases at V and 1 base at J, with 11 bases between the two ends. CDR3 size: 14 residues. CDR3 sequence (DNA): TGTGCCAGCACCAAGGAGATTTCTGGAAACACCATATATTTT. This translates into CASTKEISGNTIYF.

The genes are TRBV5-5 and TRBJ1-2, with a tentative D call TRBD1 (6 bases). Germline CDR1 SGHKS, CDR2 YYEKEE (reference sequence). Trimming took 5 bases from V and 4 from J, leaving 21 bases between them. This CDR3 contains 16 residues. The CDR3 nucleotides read TGTGCCAGCAGTTGGGGACAAGGCTCCCGCTCCTATGGCTACACCTTC. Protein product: CASSWGQGSRSYGYTF.

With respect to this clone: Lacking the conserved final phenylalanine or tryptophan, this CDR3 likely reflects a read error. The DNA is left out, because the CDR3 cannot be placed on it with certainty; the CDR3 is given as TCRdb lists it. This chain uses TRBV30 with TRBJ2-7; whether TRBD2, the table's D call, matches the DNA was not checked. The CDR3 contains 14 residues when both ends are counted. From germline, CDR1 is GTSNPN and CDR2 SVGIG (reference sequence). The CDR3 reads CAWSENPGLAGVRL.

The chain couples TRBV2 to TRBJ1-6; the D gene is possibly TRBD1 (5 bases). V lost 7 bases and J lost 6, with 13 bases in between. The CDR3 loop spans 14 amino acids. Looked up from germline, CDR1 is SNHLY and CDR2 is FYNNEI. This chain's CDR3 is CASTPGLINSPLHF. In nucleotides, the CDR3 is TGTGCCAGCACCCCGGGACTGATTAATTCACCCCTCCACTTT.

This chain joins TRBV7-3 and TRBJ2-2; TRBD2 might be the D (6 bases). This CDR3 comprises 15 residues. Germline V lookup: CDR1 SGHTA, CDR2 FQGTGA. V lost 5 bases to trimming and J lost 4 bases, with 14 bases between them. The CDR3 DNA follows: TGTGCCAGCAGCACCGGGACTTGGGGCACCGGGGAGCTGTTTTTT. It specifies CASSTGTWGTGELFF.

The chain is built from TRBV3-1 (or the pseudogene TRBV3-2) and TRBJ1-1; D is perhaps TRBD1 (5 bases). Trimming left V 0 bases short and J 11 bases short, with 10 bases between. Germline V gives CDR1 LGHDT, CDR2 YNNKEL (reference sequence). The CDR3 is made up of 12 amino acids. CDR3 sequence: CASSQDRRGAFF. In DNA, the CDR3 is TGTGCCAGCAGCCAAGACCGGAGGGGTGCTTTCTTT.

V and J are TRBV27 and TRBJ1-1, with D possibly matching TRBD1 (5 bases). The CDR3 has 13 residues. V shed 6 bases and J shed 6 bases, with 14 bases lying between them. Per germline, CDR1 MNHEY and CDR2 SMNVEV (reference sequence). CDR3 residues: CASRKTGGAEAFF. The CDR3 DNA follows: TGTGCCAGCAGAAAAACAGGAGGGGCTGAAGCTTTCTTT.

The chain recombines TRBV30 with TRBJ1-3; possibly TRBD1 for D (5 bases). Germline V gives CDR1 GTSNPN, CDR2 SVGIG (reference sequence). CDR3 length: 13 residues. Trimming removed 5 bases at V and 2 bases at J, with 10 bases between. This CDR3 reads CAWGGLAGNTIYF. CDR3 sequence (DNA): TGTGCCTGGGGGGGTTTGGCTGGAAACACCATATATTTT.

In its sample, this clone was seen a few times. This chain's CDR3 is CASSRTSGRSYNEQFF. The CDR3 region has the DNA TGTGCCAGTAGCCGGACTAGCGGGAGGTCCTACAATGAGCAGTTCTTC. The chain couples TRBV19 to TRBJ2-1; TRBD2 aligns across 14 bases. Germline V gene sequence: CDR1 LNHDA, CDR2 SQIVND (reference sequence). V was clipped by 6 bases and J by 1 base; unmatched bases: 2. The CDR3 is made up of 16 amino acids.

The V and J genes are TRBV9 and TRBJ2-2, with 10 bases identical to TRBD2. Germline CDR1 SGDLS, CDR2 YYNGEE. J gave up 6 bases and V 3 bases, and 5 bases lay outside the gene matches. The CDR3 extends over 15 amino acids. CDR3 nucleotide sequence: TGTGCCAGCAGCGCTAGCGGGGGCGGAGCCGGGGAGCTGTTTTTT. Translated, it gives CASSASGGGAGELFF. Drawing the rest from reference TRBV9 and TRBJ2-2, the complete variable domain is DSGVTQTPKHLITATGQRVTLRCSPRSGDLSVYWYQQSLDQGLQFLIQYYNGEERAKGNILERFSAQQFPDLHSELNLSSLELGDSALYFCASSASGGGAGELFFGEGSRLTVL.

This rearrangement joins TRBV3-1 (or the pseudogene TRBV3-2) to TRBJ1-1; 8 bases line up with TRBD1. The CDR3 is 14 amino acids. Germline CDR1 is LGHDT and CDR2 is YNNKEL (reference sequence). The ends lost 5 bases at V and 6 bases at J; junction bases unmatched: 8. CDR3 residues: CASSTRQGRAEAFF. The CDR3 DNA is TGTGCCAGCAGCACCCGACAGGGGAGAGCTGAAGCTTTCTTT.

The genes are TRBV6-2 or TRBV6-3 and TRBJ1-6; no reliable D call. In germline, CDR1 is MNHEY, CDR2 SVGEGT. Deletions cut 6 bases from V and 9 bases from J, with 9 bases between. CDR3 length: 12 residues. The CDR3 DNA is TGTGCCAGCAGCCCCGGTGTTTCACCCCTCCACTTT. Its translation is CASSPGVSPLHF.

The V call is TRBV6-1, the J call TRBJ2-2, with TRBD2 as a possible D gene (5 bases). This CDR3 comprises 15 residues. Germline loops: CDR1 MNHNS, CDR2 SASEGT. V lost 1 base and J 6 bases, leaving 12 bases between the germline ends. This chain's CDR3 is CASSEGESEAGELFF. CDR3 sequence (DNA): TGTGCCAGCAGTGAAGGGGAATCGGAGGCCGGGGAGCTGTTTTTT.

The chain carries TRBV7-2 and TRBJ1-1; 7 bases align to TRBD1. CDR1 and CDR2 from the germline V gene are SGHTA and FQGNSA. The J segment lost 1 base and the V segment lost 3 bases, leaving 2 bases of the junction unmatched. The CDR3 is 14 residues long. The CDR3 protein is CASSLGQRNTEAFF. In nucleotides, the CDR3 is TGTGCCAGCAGCTTGGGACAGCGGAACACTGAAGCTTTCTTT.

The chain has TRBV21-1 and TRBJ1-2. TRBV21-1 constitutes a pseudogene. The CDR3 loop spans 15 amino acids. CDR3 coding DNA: TGTGCCAGCAGCAAAGGGGCAGGGACGCGCTATGGCTACACCTTC. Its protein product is CASSKGAGTRYGYTF.

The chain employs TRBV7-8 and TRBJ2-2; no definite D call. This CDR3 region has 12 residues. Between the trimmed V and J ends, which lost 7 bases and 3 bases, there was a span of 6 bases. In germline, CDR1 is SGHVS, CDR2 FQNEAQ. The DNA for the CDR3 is TGTGCCAGCACGCGGCACACCGGGGAGCTGTTTTTT. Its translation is CASTRHTGELFF.

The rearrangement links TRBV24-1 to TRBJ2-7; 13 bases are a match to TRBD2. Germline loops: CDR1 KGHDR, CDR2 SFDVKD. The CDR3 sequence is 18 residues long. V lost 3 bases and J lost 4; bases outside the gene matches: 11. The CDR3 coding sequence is TGTGCCACCAGTGATCCCCGGACTAGCGGGAGACTCCTGTACGAGCAGTACTTC. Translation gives CATSDPRTSGRLLYEQYF.

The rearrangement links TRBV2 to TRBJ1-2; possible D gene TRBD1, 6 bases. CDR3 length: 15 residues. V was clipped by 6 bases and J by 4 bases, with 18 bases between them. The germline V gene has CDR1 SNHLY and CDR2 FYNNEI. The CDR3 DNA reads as TGTGCCAGCAGCCTTCAGGGGACCCTCAGCTATGGCTACACCTTC. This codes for CASSLQGTLSYGYTF.

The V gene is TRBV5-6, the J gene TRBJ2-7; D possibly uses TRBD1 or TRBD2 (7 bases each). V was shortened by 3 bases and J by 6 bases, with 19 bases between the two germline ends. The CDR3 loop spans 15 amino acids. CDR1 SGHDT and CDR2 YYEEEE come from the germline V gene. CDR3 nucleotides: TGTGCCAGCAGCTCTCTTTTAGACAGGGAGGGCGAGCAGTACGTC. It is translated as CASSSLLDREGEQYV.

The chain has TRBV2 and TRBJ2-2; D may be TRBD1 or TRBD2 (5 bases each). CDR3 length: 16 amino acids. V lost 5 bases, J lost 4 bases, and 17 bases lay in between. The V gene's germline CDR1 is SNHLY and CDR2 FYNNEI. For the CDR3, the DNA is TGTGCCAGCAGTCGAAGCTCCGGGACGCCCACCGGGGAGCTGTTTTTT. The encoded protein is CASSRSSGTPTGELFF.

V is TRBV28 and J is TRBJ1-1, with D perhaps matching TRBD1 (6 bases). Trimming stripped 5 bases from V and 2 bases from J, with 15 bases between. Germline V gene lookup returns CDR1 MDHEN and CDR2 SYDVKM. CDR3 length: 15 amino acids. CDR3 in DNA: TGTGCCAGCAGTATTCCGGCAGGGGACAACACTGAAGCTTTCTTT. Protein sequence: CASSIPAGDNTEAFF. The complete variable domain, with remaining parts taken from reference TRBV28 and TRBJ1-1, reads DVKVTQSSRYLVKRTGEKVFLECVQDMDHENMFWYRQDPGLGLRLIYFSYDVKMKEKGDIPEGYSVSREKKERFSLILESASTNQTSMYLCASSIPAGDNTEAFFGQGTRLTVV.

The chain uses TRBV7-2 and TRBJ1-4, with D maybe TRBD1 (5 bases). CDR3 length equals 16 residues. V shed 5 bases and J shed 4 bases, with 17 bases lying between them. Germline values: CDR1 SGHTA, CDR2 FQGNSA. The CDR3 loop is CASSLSGQGFNEKLFF. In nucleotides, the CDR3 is TGTGCCAGCAGCCTTAGCGGGCAGGGCTTTAATGAAAAACTGTTTTTT.

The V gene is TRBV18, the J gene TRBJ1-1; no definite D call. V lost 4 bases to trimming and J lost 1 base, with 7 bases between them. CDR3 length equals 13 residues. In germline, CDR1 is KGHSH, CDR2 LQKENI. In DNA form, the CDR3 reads TGTGCCAGCTCACTCGGGAAGAACACTGAAGCTTTCTTT. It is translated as CASSLGKNTEAFF.